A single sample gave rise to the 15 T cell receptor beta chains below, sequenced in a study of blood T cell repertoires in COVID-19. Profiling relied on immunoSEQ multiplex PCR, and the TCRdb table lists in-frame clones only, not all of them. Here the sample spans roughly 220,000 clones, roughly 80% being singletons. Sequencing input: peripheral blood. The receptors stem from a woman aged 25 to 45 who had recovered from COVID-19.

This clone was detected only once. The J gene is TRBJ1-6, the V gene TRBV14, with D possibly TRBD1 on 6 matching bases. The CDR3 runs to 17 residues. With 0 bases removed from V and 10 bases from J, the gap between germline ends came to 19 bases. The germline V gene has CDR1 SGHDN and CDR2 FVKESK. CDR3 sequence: CASSQDAYGGLESPLHF. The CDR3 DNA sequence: TGTGCCAGCAGCCAAGACGCATACGGGGGGCTAGAATCACCCCTCCACTTT.

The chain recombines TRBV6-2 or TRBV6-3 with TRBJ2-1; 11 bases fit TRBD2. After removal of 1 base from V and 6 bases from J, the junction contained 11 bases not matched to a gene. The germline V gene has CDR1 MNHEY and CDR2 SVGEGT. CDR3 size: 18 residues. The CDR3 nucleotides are TGTGCCAGCAGTTACTGGGGGGGACTAGCGGCTTCTACCAATGAGCAGTTCTTC. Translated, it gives CASSYWGGLAASTNEQFF.

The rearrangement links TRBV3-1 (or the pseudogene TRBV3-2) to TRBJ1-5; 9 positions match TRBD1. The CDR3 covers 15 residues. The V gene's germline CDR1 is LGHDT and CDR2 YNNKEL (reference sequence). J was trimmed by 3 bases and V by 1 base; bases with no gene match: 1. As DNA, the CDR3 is TGTGCCAGCAGCCAAGGGACAGGGGACAATCAGCCCCAGCATTTT. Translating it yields CASSQGTGDNQPQHF.

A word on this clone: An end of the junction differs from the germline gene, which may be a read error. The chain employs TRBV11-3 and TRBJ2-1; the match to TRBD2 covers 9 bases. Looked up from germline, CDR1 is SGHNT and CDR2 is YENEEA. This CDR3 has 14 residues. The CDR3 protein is CASSLDSGREGALF. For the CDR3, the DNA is TGTGCCAGCAGCTTAGATAGTGGGCGGGAGGGTGCCCTCTTC. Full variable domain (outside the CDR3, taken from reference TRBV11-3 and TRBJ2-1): EAGVVQSPRYKIIEKKQPVAFWCNPISGHNTLYWYLQNLGQGPELLIRYENEEAVDDSQLPKDRFSAERLKGVDSTLKIQPAELGDSAVYLCASSLDSGREGALFGPGTRLTVL.

The CDR3 DNA reads TGTGCCAGCAGCGTACAGGGGGCAGGAAACACCATATATTTT. Translated, it gives CASSVQGAGNTIYF. The genes are TRBV2 and TRBJ1-3; 9 bases are shared with TRBD1. The ends lost 6 bases at V and 4 bases at J; junction bases unmatched: 4. CDR3 length: 14 residues. Germline CDR1 is SNHLY and CDR2 is FYNNEI. Combining the CDR3 with reference TRBV2 and TRBJ1-3 gives the whole variable domain EPEVTQTPSHQVTQMGQEVILRCVPISNHLYFYWYRQILGQKVEFLVSFYNNEISEKSEIFDDQFSVERPDGSNFTLKIRSTKLEDSAMYFCASSVQGAGNTIYFGEGSWLTVV.

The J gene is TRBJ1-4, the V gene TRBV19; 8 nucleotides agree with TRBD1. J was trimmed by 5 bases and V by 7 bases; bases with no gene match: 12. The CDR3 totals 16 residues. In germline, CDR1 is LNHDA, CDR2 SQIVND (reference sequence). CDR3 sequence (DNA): TGTGCCAGTACCACGGTCTCAGGGGGCATCAATGAAAAACTGTTTTTT. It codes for CASTTVSGGINEKLFF.

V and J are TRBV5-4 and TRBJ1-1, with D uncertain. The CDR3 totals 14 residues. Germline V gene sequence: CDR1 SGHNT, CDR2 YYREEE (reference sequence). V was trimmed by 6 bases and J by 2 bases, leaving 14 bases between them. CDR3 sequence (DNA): TGTGCCAGCACCCGGACTGGGAGAAACACTGAAGCTTTCTTT. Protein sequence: CASTRTGRNTEAFF.

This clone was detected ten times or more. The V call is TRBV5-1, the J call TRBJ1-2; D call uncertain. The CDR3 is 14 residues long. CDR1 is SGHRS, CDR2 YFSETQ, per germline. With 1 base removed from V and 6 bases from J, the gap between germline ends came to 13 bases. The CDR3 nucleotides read TGCGCCAGCAGCTTGACTCCAGGAATCGATGGCTACACCTTC. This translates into CASSLTPGIDGYTF.

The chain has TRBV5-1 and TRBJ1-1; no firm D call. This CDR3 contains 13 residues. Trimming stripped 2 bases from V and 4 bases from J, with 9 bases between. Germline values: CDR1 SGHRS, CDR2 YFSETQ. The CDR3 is CASSFEAGTEAFF. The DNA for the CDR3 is TGCGCCAGCAGCTTCGAAGCCGGCACTGAAGCTTTCTTT.

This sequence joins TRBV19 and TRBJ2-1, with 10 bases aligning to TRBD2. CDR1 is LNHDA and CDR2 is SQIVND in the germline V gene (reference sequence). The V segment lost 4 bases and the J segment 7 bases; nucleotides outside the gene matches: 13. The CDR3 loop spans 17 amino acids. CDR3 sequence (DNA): TGTGCCAGTAGTAGGTTGGGTACTAGCGGGATGGTTAATGAGCAGTTCTTC. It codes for CASSRLGTSGMVNEQFF.

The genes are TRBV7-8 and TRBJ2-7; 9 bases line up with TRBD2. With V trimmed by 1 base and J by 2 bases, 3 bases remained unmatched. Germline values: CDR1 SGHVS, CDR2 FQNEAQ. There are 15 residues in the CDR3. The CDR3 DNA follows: TGTGCCAGCAGCTTAGGTACTAGCGGGCCCTACGAGCAGTACTTC. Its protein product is CASSLGTSGPYEQYF.

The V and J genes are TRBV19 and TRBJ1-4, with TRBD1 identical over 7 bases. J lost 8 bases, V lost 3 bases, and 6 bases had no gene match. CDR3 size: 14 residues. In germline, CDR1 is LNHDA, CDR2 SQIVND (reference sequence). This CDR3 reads CASSIRTGFEKLFF. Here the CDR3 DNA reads TGTGCCAGTAGTATCCGGACAGGATTCGAAAAACTGTTTTTT.

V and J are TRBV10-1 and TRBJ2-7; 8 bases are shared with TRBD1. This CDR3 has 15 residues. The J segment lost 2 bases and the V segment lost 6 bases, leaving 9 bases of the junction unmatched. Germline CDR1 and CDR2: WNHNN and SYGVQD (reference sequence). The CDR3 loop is CASRAWTGTTYEQYF. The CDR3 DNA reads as TGCGCCAGCAGAGCTTGGACAGGGACCACCTACGAGCAGTACTTC.

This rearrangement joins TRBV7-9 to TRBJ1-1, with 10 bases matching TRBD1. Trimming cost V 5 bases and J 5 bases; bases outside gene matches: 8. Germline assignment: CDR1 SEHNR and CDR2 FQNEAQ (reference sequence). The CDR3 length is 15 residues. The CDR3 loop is CASSRSTGGFTEAFF. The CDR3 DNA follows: TGTGCCAGCAGCCGATCGACAGGGGGCTTTACTGAAGCTTTCTTT.

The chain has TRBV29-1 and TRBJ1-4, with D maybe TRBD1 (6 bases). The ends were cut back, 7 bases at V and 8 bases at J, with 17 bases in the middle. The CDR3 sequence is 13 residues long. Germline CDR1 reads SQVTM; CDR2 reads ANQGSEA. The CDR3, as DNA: TGCAGCGCCGAGGTAGGGGGTAACGAAAAACTGTTTTTT. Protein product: CSAEVGGNEKLFF.